Listed below are T cell receptor beta chains from one sample, sequenced in a study of shared T cell receptors in the human thymus. Assay used: immunoSEQ multiplex PCR; TCRdb lists only in-frame clones, some missing. The sample yields approximately 580,000 clones, 70% to 80% seen once. These data were also reused for a study on human thymus T cells.

Sequenced input: thymocytes. These receptors all stem from a boy younger than two with a congenital heart defect. CDR3s include the opening cysteine and the closing phenylalanine or tryptophan. The D gene is left open where the match is weak. Clone sizes are given selectively: once, few, many, or a class where the clone is expanded.

j_call v_call d_call clone_size cdr3_aa cdr3_nt
TRBJ1-1 TRBV6-1 - - CASSVQVHREGAFF TGTGCCAGCAGTGTACAGGTCCACAGGGAGGGAGCTTTCTTT
TRBJ2-7 TRBV14 - - CASSSPDWGDEQYF TGTGCCAGCAGCTCCCCCGACTGGGGCGACGAGCAGTACTTC
TRBJ2-1 TRBV28 - - CASSRRHETYNEQFF TGTGCCAGCAGCCGACGACACGAGACCTACAATGAGCAGTTCTTC
TRBJ2-3 TRBV9 - - CASSVGGAGSTDTQYF TGTGCCAGCAGCGTAGGGGGTGCGGGGAGCACAGATACGCAGTATTTT
TRBJ2-7 TRBV11-2 TRBD1 - CASSSPPGQGVSYEQYF TGTGCCAGCAGCTCACCCCCGGGACAGGGGGTCTCCTACGAGCAGTACTTC
TRBJ1-5 TRBV28 - - CASSLFGGDFNQPQHF TGTGCCAGCAGTTTATTTGGGGGGGACTTCAATCAGCCCCAGCATTTT
TRBJ2-2 TRBV28 TRBD1 - CASSPTPGQRVLGTGELFF TGTGCCAGCAGCCCCACCCCGGGACAGCGAGTCTTGGGTACCGGGGAGCTGTTTTTT
TRBJ2-1 TRBV4-1 TRBD2 - CASSLRGVITSGAAYNEQFF TGCGCCAGCAGCCTCCGTGGGGTAATAACTAGCGGGGCTGCCTACAATGAGCAGTTCTTC
TRBJ1-4 TRBV27 TRBD1 few CASSPWDRGANEKLFF TGTGCCAGCAGTCCCTGGGACAGGGGAGCGAATGAAAAACTGTTTTTT
TRBJ2-7 TRBV14 TRBD2 - CASSLRGRDEQYF TGTGCCAGCAGCCTCCGGGGGAGGGACGAGCAGTACTTC
TRBJ2-7 TRBV6-5 TRBD1 - CASMERDSTYEQYF TGTGCCAGCATGGAACGGGACAGCACCTACGAGCAGTACTTC
TRBJ2-1 TRBV14 TRBD2 - CASSQEGSSGTGNEQFF TGTGCCAGCAGCCAAGAAGGTTCTAGCGGGACGGGGAATGAGCAGTTCTTC
TRBJ2-7 TRBV27 - - CASSFPGTNLYEQYF TGTGCCAGCAGTTTCCCCGGGACAAACCTCTACGAGCAGTACTTC
TRBJ2-7 TRBV28 - once CASSFGSGEQYF TGTGCCAGCAGTTTTGGGAGCGGCGAGCAGTACTTC
TRBJ1-1 TRBV5-1 - few CASSPGHPRATEAFF TGCGCCAGCAGCCCAGGACACCCAAGGGCCACTGAAGCTTTCTTT
TRBJ2-1 TRBV19 - few CASSIGPESRNEQFF TGTGCCAGTAGTATAGGGCCGGAGTCCCGAAATGAGCAGTTCTTC
TRBJ2-1 TRBV5-8 TRBD1 - CASSPLGTGSRQGQFF TGTGCCAGCAGCCCCTTAGGGACAGGTTCACGGCAGGGGCAGTTCTTC
TRBJ1-5 TRBV28 - - CASLGGRTSVDQPQHF TGTGCCAGCCTGGGGGGACGGACCAGCGTGGATCAGCCCCAGCATTTT
TRBJ2-2 TRBV30 TRBD1 - CAWIQKDRGPREPNTGELFF TGTGCCTGGATCCAAAAGGACAGGGGCCCAAGAGAGCCGAACACCGGGGAGCTGTTTTTT
TRBJ2-5 TRBV7-2 - - CASSFQRGQGTQYF TGTGCCAGCAGCTTCCAGCGGGGACAAGGGACCCAGTACTTC
TRBJ2-7 TRBV4-3 TRBD2 - CASQSGRRTYEQYF TGCGCCAGCCAGAGCGGGAGGCGGACCTACGAGCAGTACTTC
TRBJ2-7 TRBV14 - - CASSRGRDRPYEQYF TGTGCCAGCAGCCGCGGCCGAGACAGACCCTACGAGCAGTACTTC
TRBJ1-2 TRBV27 TRBD1 - CASSLSGRTGGSGGYTF TGTGCCAGCAGTTTAAGCGGTCGGACAGGGGGCTCGGGTGGCTACACCTTC
TRBJ2-2 TRBV7-6 TRBD1 - CASSLARQGANTGELFF TGTGCCAGCAGCTTAGCGCGGCAGGGGGCGAACACCGGGGAGCTGTTTTTT
TRBJ2-5 TRBV5-1 TRBD1 - CASSLATDRGKETQYF TGCGCCAGCAGCTTGGCAACCGACAGGGGGAAAGAGACCCAGTACTTC
TRBJ1-1 TRBV19 - - CASSKGFEAFF TGTGCCAGTAGTAAGGGGTTTGAAGCTTTCTTT
TRBJ2-3 TRBV5-1 TRBD1 - CASSPYRGSSTDTQYF TGCGCCAGCAGCCCATACAGGGGCTCTAGCACAGATACGCAGTATTTT
TRBJ2-3 TRBV27 - - CASSFPACTDTQYF TGTGCCAGCAGTTTTCCAGCGTGCACAGATACGCAGTATTTT
TRBJ2-1 TRBV9 - - CASSVATEAEWGYNEQFF TGTGCCAGCAGCGTAGCTACGGAGGCGGAGTGGGGATACAATGAGCAGTTCTTC
TRBJ2-3 TRBV4-1 - - CASSQENPQIHTDTQYF TGCGCCAGCAGCCAAGAAAATCCCCAGATACACACAGATACGCAGTATTTT
TRBJ2-2 TRBV10-3 TRBD1 - CAISILRQGSHSLGTPYHTGELFF TGTGCCATCAGTATACTACGACAGGGCTCCCATTCTTTGGGAACTCCCTACCACACCGGGGAGCTGTTTTTT
TRBJ2-1 TRBV5-1 TRBD2 once CASSPTGLADNEQFF TGCGCCAGCAGCCCCACCGGACTAGCGGACAATGAGCAGTTCTTC
TRBJ2-1 TRBV4-3 - - CASSQGGLGGQGSPYNEQFF TGCGCCAGCAGCCAAGGGGGATTGGGGGGGCAGGGAAGCCCCTACAATGAGCAGTTCTTC
TRBJ2-7 TRBV9 TRBD2 - CASSVDYGRAEEQYF TGTGCCAGCAGCGTAGATTACGGGAGGGCGGAGGAGCAGTACTTC
TRBJ2-7 TRBV6-5 TRBD2 - CASSSGGYEQYF TGTGCCAGCAGTTCGGGGGGCTACGAGCAGTACTTC
TRBJ1-2 TRBV4-2 - - CASSQDRGYGYTF TGTGCCAGCAGCCAAGATCGGGGGTATGGCTACACCTTC
TRBJ2-7 TRBV23-1 - - CASSQSTGYEQYF TGCGCCAGCAGTCAATCGACGGGGTACGAGCAGTACTTC
TRBJ1-5 TRBV7-2 - - CASSLQGGQPQHF TGTGCCAGCAGCTTACAGGGCGGTCAGCCCCAGCATTTT
TRBJ1-5 TRBV28 - few CASSPRTRPRHQPQHF TGTGCCAGCAGTCCTCGGACTCGACCCCGGCACCAGCCCCAGCATTTT
TRBJ2-3 TRBV30 - - CAWSVSTSLIPDTQYF TGTGCCTGGAGTGTATCGACTAGTCTGATCCCAGATACGCAGTATTTT
TRBJ2-2 TRBV28 TRBD1 - CASSALSGTGGEVPGELFF TGTGCCAGCAGTGCTCTCTCCGGGACAGGGGGCGAAGTCCCCGGGGAGCTGTTTTTT
TRBJ2-7 TRBV5-1 TRBD2 - CASSRYSGTSGPDYEQYF TGCGCCAGCAGCCGTTATTCCGGGACTAGCGGGCCAGACTACGAGCAGTACTTC
TRBJ1-2 TRBV25-1 - few CASSGRGLANYGYTF TGTGCCAGCAGTGGGCGGGGGTTAGCTAACTATGGCTACACCTTC
TRBJ2-7 TRBV21-1 - - CASGSRTSGTYEQYF TGTGCCAGCGGGTCACGTACTAGCGGGACCTACGAGCAGTACTTC
TRBJ2-7 TRBV7-9 TRBD2 - CASSKGTSGRRGYEQYF TGTGCCAGCAGCAAAGGGACTAGCGGGAGGAGGGGTTACGAGCAGTACTTC
TRBJ1-2 TRBV14 TRBD1 - CASSRYRDRDGYTF TGTGCCAGCAGCCGATACCGGGACAGGGATGGCTACACCTTC
TRBJ2-7 TRBV27 TRBD2 - CASSLGGVGAQYF TGTGCCAGCAGTTTAGGGGGGGTCGGAGCGCAGTACTTC
TRBJ1-1 TRBV30 TRBD1 - CAWSVISRTGYTEAFF TGTGCCTGGAGTGTAATCAGTAGGACAGGGTACACTGAAGCTTTCTTT